These 8 T cell receptor beta chains share one sample of origin, sequenced in a study of T cell responses to AZD1222 COVID-19 vaccine. Clones were read by immunoSEQ multiplex PCR, and TCRdb kept only the in-frame ones, dropping some. The data contain under 150,000 clones, around 90% of them seen just once; the ten biggest clones take up more than 5.5%. The sequencing used peripheral blood, collected on day 0 of AZD1222 vaccination. The receptors come from an adult in good health.

The V call is TRBV6-1, the J call TRBJ2-7; the match to TRBD2 covers 10 bases. Germline CDR1 reads MNHNS; CDR2 reads SASEGT. With V trimmed by 1 base and J by 3 bases, 6 bases remained unmatched. The CDR3 extends over 16 amino acids. The CDR3 DNA reads TGTGCCAGCAGTGAAGGGCTAGCGGGAGTAAGCTACGAGCAGTACTTC. This encodes CASSEGLAGVSYEQYF.

This clone has only one observation. The V call is TRBV5-1, the J call TRBJ2-5, with D possibly being TRBD2 (5 bases). The CDR3 covers 16 residues. V shed 4 bases and J shed 3 bases, with 19 bases lying between them. Germline V gives CDR1 SGHRS, CDR2 YFSETQ. In DNA, the CDR3 is TGCGCCAGCAGCCGCTCCGGCGGTAGCGTTAAAGAGACCCAGTACTTC. It codes for CASSRSGGSVKETQYF. Complete variable domain (other parts from reference TRBV5-1 and TRBJ2-5): KAGVTQTPRYLIKTRGQQVTLSCSPISGHRSVSWYQQTPGQGLQFLFEYFSETQRNKGNFPGRFSGRQFSNSRSEMNVSTLELGDSALYLCASSRSGGSVKETQYFGPGTRLLVL.

The chain employs TRBV28 and TRBJ1-4, with 7 nucleotides matching TRBD1. In germline, CDR1 is MDHEN, CDR2 SYDVKM. The CDR3 is made up of 14 amino acids. V shed 6 bases, J shed 7 bases, and the junction held 8 bases outside the gene matches. The CDR3 sequence is CASRAGTATEKLFF. DNA of the CDR3: TGTGCCAGCAGGGCCGGGACAGCCACTGAAAAACTGTTTTTT.

The J gene is TRBJ2-5, the V gene TRBV3-1 (or the pseudogene TRBV3-2); 14 bases are shared with TRBD2. Trimming cost V 4 bases and J 5 bases; bases outside gene matches: 6. Germline CDR1 and CDR2: LGHDT and YNNKEL (reference sequence). CDR3 length: 16 amino acids. In nucleotides, the CDR3 is TGTGCCAGCAGCCTTGGACTAGCGGGAGGAAGGGAGACCCAGTACTTC. Translated: CASSLGLAGGRETQYF.

V usage is TRBV5-6 and J usage is TRBJ1-2; D unclear. CDR1 and CDR2 (germline): SGHDT, YYEEEE. The CDR3 totals 13 residues. V dropped 1 base and J dropped 8 bases, with 12 bases sitting between them. CDR3 loop: CASSLTVGEGYTF. CDR3 in DNA: TGTGCCAGCAGCTTGACAGTGGGAGAGGGCTACACCTTC.

The chain links TRBV11-3 to TRBJ2-3, with 9 bases lining up with TRBD2. Losses at the gene ends were 6 bases for V and 3 bases for J; bases not matched to a gene: 13. The CDR3 is 17 amino acids. Germline-derived CDR1 and CDR2 are SGHNT and YENEEA. The CDR3 coding sequence is TGTGCCAGCAGAACAGGGACGGCGGGAGGGCAAACAGATACGCAGTATTTT. Its translation is CASRTGTAGGQTDTQYF.

This clone was observed a single time. The gene calls are TRBV6-4 and TRBJ1-2; D remains ambiguous. The CDR3 runs to 15 residues. V gave up 0 bases and J gave up 4 bases, with 12 bases separating them. Germline CDR1 is MRHNA and CDR2 is SNTAGT. Here the CDR3 DNA reads TGTGCCAGCAGTGACTCTCCCGGGTTCGGCTATGGCTACACCTTC. This encodes CASSDSPGFGYGYTF.

The CDR3 here is CAWRGGSSYNEQFF. CDR3 nucleotides: TGTGCCTGGAGGGGGGGCAGCTCCTACAATGAGCAGTTCTTC. The genes are TRBV30 and TRBJ2-1; TRBD1 or TRBD2 may be the D gene (6 bases each). Trimming stripped 3 bases from V and 0 bases from J, with 9 bases between. The CDR3 is 14 amino acids. Germline V CDR1 and CDR2: GTSNPN, SVGIG (reference sequence).